The clone carrying this TCR beta chain was counted between two and nine times. What it binds is not known. A read error may account for a junction end that differs from germline. The germline V gene has CDR1 MNHNS and CDR2 SASEGT. The CDR3 sequence is 16 residues long. This entry is derived from a study of tumor and adjacent non-tumor tissue in lung cancer. Study-wide results and caveats: Significantly higher TCR diversity was found in tumor than normal lung.

This sample's RNA came from whole unsorted tissue. This non-tumor lung sample came from over 3 cm beyond the tumor edge. Between August and November 2014, newly diagnosed, chemotherapy-naive lung cancer patients underwent thoracic surgery in China. Three rounds of nested PCR, following a modified ARM-PCR protocol, produced the TCRbeta library. From the multiplex PCR reads, TCRdb called clonotypes with MiXCR, one entry per CDR3 protein. The sample holds some 100,000 distinct CDR3 sequences; 60% to 70% are singletons and the top ten take around a fifth. The J gene is TRBJ1-6, the V gene TRBV6-1; TRBD1 aligns across 7 bases. The sample comprised distant non-tumor lung tissue. The sequence came from a man in his 60s with non-small cell lung cancer. CDR3 in amino acids: CASSTDRASYNSSLHF. For the CDR3, the DNA is TGTGCCAGCAGTACCGACAGGGCATCCTATAATTCATCCCTCCACTTT.